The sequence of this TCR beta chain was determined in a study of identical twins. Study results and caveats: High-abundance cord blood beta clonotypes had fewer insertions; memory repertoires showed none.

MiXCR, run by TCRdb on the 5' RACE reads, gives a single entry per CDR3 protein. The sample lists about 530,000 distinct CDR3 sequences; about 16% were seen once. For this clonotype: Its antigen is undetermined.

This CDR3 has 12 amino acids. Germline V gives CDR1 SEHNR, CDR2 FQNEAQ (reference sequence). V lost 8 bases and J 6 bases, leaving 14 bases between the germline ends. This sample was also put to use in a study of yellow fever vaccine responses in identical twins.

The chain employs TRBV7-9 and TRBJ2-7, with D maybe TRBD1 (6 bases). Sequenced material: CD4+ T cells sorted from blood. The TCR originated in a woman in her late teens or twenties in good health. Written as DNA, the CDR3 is TGTGCCAGCGGTCTGGGGGCAGGCGAGCAGTACTTC. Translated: CASGLGAGEQYF.